The rows below give T cell receptor beta chains drawn from one sample of a study of PD-L1 blockade in urothelial cancer. Clones were sequenced by immunoSEQ multiplex PCR, and TCRdb holds only the in-frame ones, with some missing. This table has 70,000 to 75,000 clones, roughly nine tenths appearing once. The sample consisted of PBMCs, taken around atezolizumab (anti-PD-L1) treatment. These receptors originate from a man aged 70 or older with urothelial cancer. Both conserved end residues are part of each CDR3. The D gene is left open where the match is weak. Not every row has a clone size; where given, it reads once, few, many or a size class.

>few|TRBD1|TRBV19|TRBJ1-1
TGTGCCAGTAGACGCCAGAGCGGGGCAGGGGGCTCTAGCACTGAAGCTTTCTTT
CASRRQSGAGGSSTEAFF
>few|-|TRBV2|TRBJ2-7
TGTGCCAGCAGTGCGATTCAGGGGTTACGGGGCGAGCAGTACTTC
CASSAIQGLRGEQYF
>-|TRBD2|TRBV10-2|TRBJ2-2
TGCGCCACCAGATTAGCGGGAGGGGCCGGGGAGCTGTTTTTT
CATRLAGGAGELFF
>-|TRBD2|TRBV5-4|TRBJ2-3
TGTGCCAGCAGCTCTGGACTAGCGGGAGGGGCCGGGAGGGGTACGCAGTATTTT
CASSSGLAGGAGRGTQYF
>-|TRBD2|TRBV4-1|TRBJ2-7
TGCGCCAGCAGCCAAGAAGGGACTAGCGGGACCTACGAGCAGTACTTC
CASSQEGTSGTYEQYF
>-|TRBD2|TRBV7-9|TRBJ2-1
TGTGCCAGCAGCTCCCTTCTTAGCGGGATAAGTAAGGGTGGCAATGAGCAGTTCTTC
CASSSLLSGISKGGNEQFF
>-|TRBD1|TRBV18|TRBJ2-1
TGTGCCAGCTCACGCGAGACAGGGAACAATGAGCAGTTCTTC
CASSRETGNNEQFF
>-|-|TRBV6-5|TRBJ2-5
TGTGCCAGCACCGGAGGGGAGACCCAGTACTTC
CASTGGETQYF
>few|-|TRBV6-5|TRBJ1-4
TGTGCCAGCAGTAGGGGGTTTGGTAATGAAAAACTGTTTTTT
CASSRGFGNEKLFF
>-|TRBD1|TRBV10-2|TRBJ2-7
TGCGCCAGCTGTCGACAGGGGTTAGCCTACGAGCAGTACTTC
CASCRQGLAYEQYF
>-|-|TRBV21-1|TRBJ1-2
TGTGCCAGCAGCAAAGGGGACACCAACTATGGCTACACCTTC
CASSKGDTNYGYTF
>few|TRBD1|TRBV7-9|TRBJ2-3
TGTGCCAGCAGCCCAAGGGGGCTGGATACGCAGTATTTT
CASSPRGLDTQYF
>once|TRBD2|TRBV6-1|TRBJ2-2
TGTGCCAGCAGCGAGACTAGCGGGAGCTTCGGGGAGCTGTTTTTT
CASSETSGSFGELFF
>-|-|TRBV21-1|TRBJ1-4
TGTGCCAGCAGCAAAAGGGGACAGGGTGGGGAAAAACTGTTTTTT
CASSKRGQGGEKLFF
>-|TRBD2|TRBV5-1|TRBJ2-5
TGCGCCAGCAGCTTTGCGGGAGGCAACCAAGAGACCCAGTACTTC
CASSFAGGNQETQYF
>-|TRBD2|TRBV6-5|TRBJ2-7
TGTGCCAGCAGAGGTAGCGGGAGGCATGGCGAGCAGTACTTC
CASRGSGRHGEQYF
>-|-|TRBV28|TRBJ2-7
TGTGCCAGCAGTTCCCCCGGGACTGGGCCCTACGAGCAGTACTTC
CASSSPGTGPYEQYF
>-|TRBD2|TRBV5-1|TRBJ2-3
TGCGCCAGCAGCTTGGAACTAGCGAACACAGATACGCAGTATTTT
CASSLELANTDTQYF
>-|-|TRBV5-4|TRBJ2-7
TGTGCCAGCAGCTGGACTGGGTCCTACGAGCAGTACTTC
CASSWTGSYEQYF
>-|TRBD1|TRBV10-3|TRBJ1-5
TGTGCCATCAGTGATACGATCATGACAGGGCTCGGACAGCCCCAGCATTTT
CAISDTIMTGLGQPQHF
>-|-|TRBV14|TRBJ1-1
TGTGCCAGCAGCCCCCAGGTTGGGTTAAACACTGAAGCTTTCTTT
CASSPQVGLNTEAFF
>once|TRBD2|TRBV10-1|TRBJ2-2
TGCGCCAGCGCTAGCGGGAGGGCCGGGGAGCTGTTTTTT
CASASGRAGELFF
>-|TRBD1|TRBV6-5|TRBJ1-4
TGTGCCAGCAGTTACACATACCGGGACAGGGATGAAAAACTGTTTTTT
CASSYTYRDRDEKLFF
>-|-|TRBV2|TRBJ1-1
TGTGCCAGCCTCCTGCAGGGGACACTGGGGACTGAAGCTTTCTTT
CASLLQGTLGTEAFF
>-|-|TRBV28|TRBJ2-7
TGTGCCAGCAGTTTAAGGCGGTTACCTACCTACGAGCAGTACTTC
CASSLRRLPTYEQYF
>once|TRBD2|TRBV6-6|TRBJ2-1
TGTGCCAGCAGTCCGGTCGGCGCGGGAGCCTACAATGAGCAGTTCTTC
CASSPVGAGAYNEQFF
>-|TRBD2|TRBV27|TRBJ2-1
TGTGCCAGCATGCCTAGCGGGGGAGGGAATGAGCAGTTCTTC
CASMPSGGGNEQFF
>-|TRBD2|TRBV5-5|TRBJ2-5
TGTGCCAGCAGCCGGGGGACTCTAGCGGGATACCCAGAGACCCAGTACTTC
CASSRGTLAGYPETQYF
>-|TRBD2|TRBV7-2|TRBJ2-5
TGTGCCAGCAGTCCCGGGACTAGCGGGGGGGAGACCCAGTACTTC
CASSPGTSGGETQYF
>-|-|TRBV9|TRBJ1-2
TGTGCCAGCAGACCTGACCCGGGGGGTCGATATGGCTACACCTTC
CASRPDPGGRYGYTF
>-|TRBD1|TRBV28|TRBJ1-2
TGTGCCAGCAGCAGTGGGTACAGGGGGCTTGGCTACACCTTC
CASSSGYRGLGYTF
>-|-|TRBV6-6|TRBJ2-7
TGTGCCAGCAGCGCCCGAACAGGTTACTACGAGCAGTACTTC
CASSARTGYYEQYF
>-|-|TRBV18|TRBJ1-2
TGTGCCAGCTCCGGGTCCGACTATGGCTACACCTTC
CASSGSDYGYTF
>-|TRBD1|TRBV9|TRBJ2-5
TGTGCCAGCAGCGTAGGCAGGGGGCAAGAGACCCAGTACTTC
CASSVGRGQETQYF
>-|-|TRBV28|TRBJ2-2
TGTGCCAGCAGACCCCCCCGCCAGTACACCGGGGAGCTGTTTTTT
CASRPPRQYTGELFF
>-|-|TRBV14|TRBJ2-5
TGTGCCAGCAGCCAAGTCAAAGAGACCCAGTACTTC
CASSQVKETQYF
>-|-|TRBV6-5|TRBJ1-2
TGTGCCAGCAGTTCGTATGGGGGGGCGAACTATGGCTACACCTTC
CASSSYGGANYGYTF
>-|-|TRBV4-1|TRBJ2-7
TGCGCCAGCAGCCAAGTTTTTGCCCATGGCGGGCCAGTCTACGAGCAGTACTTC
CASSQVFAHGGPVYEQYF
>-|TRBD1|TRBV28|TRBJ1-2
TGTGCCAGCAGGAAAACGGGTACAGGGGCCGGCTACACCTTC
CASRKTGTGAGYTF
>-|-|TRBV2|TRBJ2-7
TGTGCCACCACTGGTAACGAGCAGTACTTC
CATTGNEQYF
>-|-|TRBV7-2|TRBJ1-2
TGTGCCAGCAGCCCCCGGACAGCCTATGGCTACACCTTC
CASSPRTAYGYTF
>-|TRBD2|TRBV28|TRBJ2-5
TGTGCCAGCAGTTTAGGCGGGAGAAGAGAAGAGACCCAGTACTTC
CASSLGGRREETQYF
>-|TRBD2|TRBV28|TRBJ2-7
TGTGCCAGCAGTACTAGCGGGGGACCTTACGAGCAGTACTTC
CASSTSGGPYEQYF
>-|TRBD1|TRBV6-1|TRBJ2-2
TGTGCCGAGGGACAGGGGGTCACCGGGGAGCTGTTTTTT
CAEGQGVTGELFF
>-|TRBD1|TRBV19|TRBJ2-7
TGTGCCAGTAGCCAGGGGGTCCATAACTCCTACGAGCAGTACTTC
CASSQGVHNSYEQYF
>-|-|TRBV15|TRBJ2-7
TGTGCCACCAGCAGTGGGGCAGGGAATGGATTCTACGAGCAGTACTTC
CATSSGAGNGFYEQYF
>few|TRBD1|TRBV28|TRBJ1-2
TGTGCCAGCAGTTTCCACAGGGGGAGCTATGGCTACACCTTC
CASSFHRGSYGYTF
>-|TRBD2|TRBV5-1|TRBJ2-3
TGCGCCAGCAGGCCCGCGGGAGCAGGGACAGATACGCAGTATTTT
CASRPAGAGTDTQYF
>-|-|TRBV6-1|TRBJ1-2
TGTGCCAGCAGTGAATTACAGAGGCAGGGTAGCTACACCTTC
CASSELQRQGSYTF
>-|-|TRBV4-1|TRBJ2-7
TGCGCCAGCAGCCAAGTGGGCCAGGGGAACGAGCAGTACTTC
CASSQVGQGNEQYF
>few|-|TRBV21-1|TRBJ1-1
TGTGCCAGCAGCAAAAAGTGGGCAGGGGGTGGGAACACTGAAGCTTTCTTT
CASSKKWAGGGNTEAFF
>-|TRBD1|TRBV28|TRBJ1-5
TGTGCCAGCACCGGACAGGGCCATCAGCCCCAGCATTTT
CASTGQGHQPQHF
>-|TRBD1|TRBV5-1|TRBJ1-4
TGCGCCAGCAGCCAACAGGGGGTGACTAATGAAAAACTGTTTTTT
CASSQQGVTNEKLFF
>-|TRBD1|TRBV7-3|TRBJ2-5
TGTGCCAGCAGCTTAAGCAGGGGGGAGACCCAGTACTTC
CASSLSRGETQYF
>-|TRBD1|TRBV5-1|TRBJ1-5
TGCGCCAGCAGCCCAGGGACAGCCATTCAAAATCAGCCCCAGCATTTT
CASSPGTAIQNQPQHF
>-|TRBD2|TRBV7-8|TRBJ2-3
TGTGCCAGCAGGAGCGGGATCTTCACAGATACGCAGTATTTT
CASRSGIFTDTQYF
>-|-|TRBV29-1|TRBJ2-1
TGCAGCGTTGAGGGGGGGACAGGCAACAATGAGCAGTTCTTC
CSVEGGTGNNEQFF
>-|TRBD1|TRBV28|TRBJ1-1
TGTGCCAGCAGTTTATTCAGGACAGGAGCTTTCTTT
CASSLFRTGAFF